This TCR beta chain is from a study of blood T cell repertoires in COVID-19. At the level of the study: The United States, Italy and Spain provided the acute and convalescent COVID-19 samples. Nucleic acid was either cDNA or gDNA, and it came from T cells, B-cell-depleted T cells, or PBMCs.

There are a few counts of this clone. This same CDR3 is encoded by further DNA sequences in the sample. V trimming: 1 base; J trimming: 2 bases; junction bases outside the gene matches: 1. The CDR3 spans 15 residues. The germline gives CDR1 LNHDA, CDR2 SQIVND (reference sequence). Repertoires were generated with immunoSEQ multiplex PCR, while TCRdb's copy carries only in-frame clones and drops some. Of roughly 340,000 clones in the sample, around nine tenths were seen once. The material sequenced was peripheral blood. This chain uses TRBV19 with TRBJ2-1; 8 bases are shared with TRBD2. The clonotype originates from a woman aged 18-29 years who had recovered from COVID-19. As DNA, the CDR3 is TGTGCCAGTAGTATAGCGGGAGGGCCCTACAATGAGCAGTTCTTC. Encoded protein: CASSIAGGPYNEQFF. The variable domain in full, completed from reference TRBV19 and TRBJ2-1, reads DGGITQSPKYLFRKEGQNVTLSCEQNLNHDAMYWYRQDPGQGLRLIYYSQIVNDFQKGDIAEGYSVSREKKESFPLTVTSAQKNPTAFYLCASSIAGGPYNEQFFGPGTRLTVL.